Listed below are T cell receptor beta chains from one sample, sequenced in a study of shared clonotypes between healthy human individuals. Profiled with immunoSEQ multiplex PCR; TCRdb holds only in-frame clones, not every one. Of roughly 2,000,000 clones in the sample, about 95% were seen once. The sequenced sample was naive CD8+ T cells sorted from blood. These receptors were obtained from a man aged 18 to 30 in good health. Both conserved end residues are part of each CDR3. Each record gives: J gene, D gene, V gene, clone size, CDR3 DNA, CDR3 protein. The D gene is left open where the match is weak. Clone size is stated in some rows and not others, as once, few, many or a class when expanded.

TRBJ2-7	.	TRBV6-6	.	TGTGCCAGCAGCCGCGGGGCACCTTCCTACGAGCAGTACTTC	CASSRGAPSYEQYF
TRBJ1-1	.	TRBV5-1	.	TGCGCCAGCAGCTTGGCAGGGTCCGATACCTGGATGAACACTGAAGCTTTCTTT	CASSLAGSDTWMNTEAFF
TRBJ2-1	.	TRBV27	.	TGTGCCAGCAGTTTCGGGCCGTACAATGAGCAGTTCTTC	CASSFGPYNEQFF
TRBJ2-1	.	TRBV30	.	TGTGCCTGGAGTCTGACTAGACATGAGCAGTTCTTC	CAWSLTRHEQFF
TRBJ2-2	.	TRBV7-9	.	TGTGCCAGCAGCTCGGGACTGAACACCGGGGAGCTGTTTTTT	CASSSGLNTGELFF
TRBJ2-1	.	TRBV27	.	TGTGCCAGCAGTTTTGGGACCCTGTCCTACAATGAGCAGTTCTTC	CASSFGTLSYNEQFF
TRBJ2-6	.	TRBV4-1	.	TGCGCCAGCAGCCAACTCACTGGGGCCAACGTCCTGACTTTC	CASSQLTGANVLTF
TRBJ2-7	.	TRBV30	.	TGTGCCTGGAGTACGACAGAGAGCTCCTACGAGCAGTACTTC	CAWSTTESSYEQYF
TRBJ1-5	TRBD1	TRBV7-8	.	TGTGCCAGCAGCTTCTACCCCGCGACAGGGGCCGGAGGCAATCAGCCCCAGCATTTT	CASSFYPATGAGGNQPQHF
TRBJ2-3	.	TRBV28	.	TGTGCCAGCAGTTACAGGGGGGGTGAAGATACGCAGTATTTT	CASSYRGGEDTQYF
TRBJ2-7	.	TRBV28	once	TGTGCCAGCAGTCCCGCCACAGGGTACGAGCAGTACTTC	CASSPATGYEQYF
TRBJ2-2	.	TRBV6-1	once	TGTGCCAGCACCTTGGGTCCCGGGGAGCTGTTTTTT	CASTLGPGELFF
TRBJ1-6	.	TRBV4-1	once	TGCGCCAGCAGCCAAGCGCCAGTCGGACTAGATTCACCCCTCCACTTT	CASSQAPVGLDSPLHF
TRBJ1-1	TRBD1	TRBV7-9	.	TGTGCCAGCAGCCCGGCTCAAGACAGGGGTGGGACTGAAGCTTTCTTT	CASSPAQDRGGTEAFF
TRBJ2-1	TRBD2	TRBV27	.	TGTGCCAGCAGTTTATTATCTAGCGGGCAACCCTACAATGAGCAGTTCTTC	CASSLLSSGQPYNEQFF
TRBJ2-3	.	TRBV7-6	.	TGTGCCAGCAGCATCGACCCAAAGGCCGGTACAGATACGCAGTATTTT	CASSIDPKAGTDTQYF
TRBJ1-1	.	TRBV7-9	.	TGTGCCAGCAGTTCTCCTGAGGGAAGGGTTGAAGCTTTCTTT	CASSSPEGRVEAFF
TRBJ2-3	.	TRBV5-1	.	TGCGCCAGCAGCTTGTGGCCGGAGGTTGGGTCCGATACGCAGTATTTT	CASSLWPEVGSDTQYF
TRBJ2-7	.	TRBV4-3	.	TGCGCCAGCAGCCCCGGATCAGGCTACGAGCAGTACTTC	CASSPGSGYEQYF
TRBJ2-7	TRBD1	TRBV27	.	TGTGCCAGCAGTTTATCGGGGACAGGCGGTTTAACCTACGAGCAGTACTTC	CASSLSGTGGLTYEQYF
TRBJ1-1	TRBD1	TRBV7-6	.	TGTGCCAGCAGCCCGGGACAGGGAACGCGGACTGAAGCTTTCTTT	CASSPGQGTRTEAFF
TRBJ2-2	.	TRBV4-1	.	TGCGCCAGCAGCCAAGGGCAATACAACACCGGGGAGCTGTTTTTT	CASSQGQYNTGELFF
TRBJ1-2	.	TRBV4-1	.	TGCGCCAGCAGCCAGGAAATCAGGGGAACCTATGGCTACACCTTC	CASSQEIRGTYGYTF
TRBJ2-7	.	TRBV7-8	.	TGTGCCAGCAGCGGAGGGGAGCAGTACTTC	CASSGGEQYF
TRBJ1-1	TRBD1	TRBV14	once	TGTGCCAGCAGCCTGACAGGGACGACCGCTGAAGCTTTCTTT	CASSLTGTTAEAFF
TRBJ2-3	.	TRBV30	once	TGTGCCTGGAGTGGACTAGTTAGCACAGATACGCAGTATTTT	CAWSGLVSTDTQYF
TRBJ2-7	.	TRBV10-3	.	TGTGCCATCAGTGGAGACACCCTACAGGGAGGCTACGAGCAGTACTTC	CAISGDTLQGGYEQYF
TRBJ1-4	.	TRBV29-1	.	TGCAGCGCCCTACATGGGGTACCGGAAAAACTGTTTTTT	CSALHGVPEKLFF
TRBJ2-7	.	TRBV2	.	TGTGCCAGCAGTGAAACAGGGACGTCCTACGAGCAGTACTTC	CASSETGTSYEQYF
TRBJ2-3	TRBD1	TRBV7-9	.	TGTGCCAGCAGCTCCTCGCGACAGGGGTGGCCAGATACGCAGTATTTT	CASSSSRQGWPDTQYF
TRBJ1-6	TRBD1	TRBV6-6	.	TGTGCCATTCAATTAGGACAGGACATTAATTCACCCCTCCACTTT	CAIQLGQDINSPLHF
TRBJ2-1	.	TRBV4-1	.	TGCGCCAGCAGCCAACTCTATGACGGGGGCCCTGACAATGAGCAGTTCTTC	CASSQLYDGGPDNEQFF
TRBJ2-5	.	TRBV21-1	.	TGTGCCAGCAGCAACAGGACCACCCAAGAGACCCAGTACTTC	CASSNRTTQETQYF
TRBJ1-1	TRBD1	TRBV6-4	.	TGTGCCAGCAGTGACAGTGGACAGGCTCCTACTGAAGCTTTCTTT	CASSDSGQAPTEAFF
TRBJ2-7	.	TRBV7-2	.	TGTGCCAGCAGCTTAGGACCACCTAACTCCTACGAGCAGTACTTC	CASSLGPPNSYEQYF
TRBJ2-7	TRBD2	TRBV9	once	TGTGCCAGCAGCGTAGCGGGAGGAACCTACGAGCAGTACTTC	CASSVAGGTYEQYF
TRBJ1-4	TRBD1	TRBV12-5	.	TGTGCTAGTGGTTCTGACCCCAGGGGGCGCGTTGGCTTTTTT	CASGSDPRGRVGFF
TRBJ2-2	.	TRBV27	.	TGTGCCAGCAGTCCCGGGACTTTGAACACCGGGGAGCTGTTTTTT	CASSPGTLNTGELFF
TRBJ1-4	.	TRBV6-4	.	TGTGCCAGCCAAATCAAAACAACAGGAAAGGAAAAACTGTTTTTT	CASQIKTTGKEKLFF
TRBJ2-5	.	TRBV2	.	TGTGCCAGCAGTGAGACTAATTTCCAAGAGACCCAGTACTTC	CASSETNFQETQYF
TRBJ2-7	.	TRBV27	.	TGTGCCAGCAGTCAGGACCTGAGTAACTACTACTACGAGCAGTACTTC	CASSQDLSNYYYEQYF
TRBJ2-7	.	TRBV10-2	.	TGCGCCAGCAGTTCGACCTACGAGCAGTACTTC	CASSSTYEQYF
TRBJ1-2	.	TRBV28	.	TGTGCCAGCCGTTCCTGGGACTATGGCTACACCTTC	CASRSWDYGYTF
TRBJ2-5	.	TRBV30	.	TGTGCCTGGAAACAGGGCCGAGAGACCCAGTACTTC	CAWKQGRETQYF
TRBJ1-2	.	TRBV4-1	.	TGCGCCAGCAGCCCCACGGTACAAAACTATGGCTACACCTTC	CASSPTVQNYGYTF